These T cell receptor beta chains were read from a single sample in a study of immune cell composition in non-small cell lung cancer. Assay: immunoSEQ multiplex PCR; the TCRdb copy retains only in-frame clones and omits some. Of roughly 8,100 clones in the sample, under 80% were seen once. The sample taken for sequencing was non-adjacent lung tissue. The receptors originated from a human donor with non-small cell lung cancer. CDR3s include the opening cysteine and the closing phenylalanine or tryptophan. The D gene is left open where the match is weak. A clone size is listed for some rows: how often the clone was seen (once, few, many), or a class if it is expanded.

D	V	length	J	size	CDR3	DNA
-	TRBV2	10	TRBJ2-1	-	CASRLVEQFF	TGTGCCAGCCGACTAGTTGAGCAGTTCTTC
TRBD2	TRBV4-3	16	TRBJ2-3	-	CASSLTAGGVADTQYF	TGCGCCAGCAGCCTTACGGCGGGGGGGGTGGCAGATACGCAGTATTTT
TRBD1	TRBV28	15	TRBJ2-7	-	CASSAWTDRGHEQYF	TGTGCCAGCAGTGCCTGGACGGACAGGGGGCACGAGCAGTACTTC
-	TRBV7-8	14	TRBJ1-1	few	CASSLLGDNTEAFF	TGTGCCAGCAGCTTACTAGGGGATAACACTGAAGCTTTCTTT
TRBD1	TRBV30	17	TRBJ1-1	-	CAWSATPGGQRNTEAFF	TGTGCCTGGAGTGCTACTCCAGGGGGGCAAAGAAACACTGAAGCTTTCTTT
-	TRBV6-6	15	TRBJ2-7	few	CASSSEPTGGYEQYF	TGTGCCAGCAGTTCCGAACCGACAGGCGGCTACGAGCAGTACTTC
TRBD1	TRBV9	14	TRBJ1-5	few	CASSVGTGSQPQHF	TGTGCCAGCAGCGTAGGGACAGGGTCTCAGCCCCAGCATTTT
TRBD2	TRBV6-5	15	TRBJ2-1	-	CASSFGLAGSNEQFF	TGTGCCAGCAGTTTCGGACTAGCGGGGTCCAATGAGCAGTTCTTC
TRBD1	TRBV5-6	14	TRBJ2-7	-	CASSFGTGGLEQYF	TGTGCCAGCAGCTTCGGGACAGGGGGCCTCGAGCAGTACTTC
TRBD1	TRBV7-6	14	TRBJ1-4	-	CASSPPGGSPAQLF	TGTGCCAGCAGTCCCCCAGGGGGCTCTCCGGCCCAGCTTTTT
-	TRBV4-3	16	TRBJ1-1	-	CASSQDGATGSTEAFF	TGCGCCAGCAGCCAAGATGGGGCTACAGGGAGCACTGAAGCTTTCTTT
-	TRBV11-2	15	TRBJ2-1	-	CASSFNPSSYNEQFF	TGTGCCAGCAGCTTCAACCCCAGCTCCTACAATGAGCAGTTCTTC
-	TRBV9	14	TRBJ2-7	-	CASSVVPSSYEQYF	TGTGCCAGCAGCGTAGTTCCTAGCTCCTACGAGCAGTACTTC
-	TRBV9	15	TRBJ2-7	-	CASSVAETVSYEQYF	TGTGCCAGCAGCGTAGCCGAGACAGTATCCTACGAGCAGTACTTC
TRBD1	TRBV29-1	15	TRBJ2-6	-	CSAIQGMEGANVLTF	TGCAGCGCTATACAGGGGATGGAAGGGGCCAACGTCCTGACTTTC
TRBD1	TRBV11-2	15	TRBJ1-6	-	CASSGQGAYNSPLHF	TGTGCCAGCAGCGGACAGGGAGCCTATAATTCACCCCTCCACTTT
-	TRBV6-1	14	TRBJ2-7	-	CASILDRTYYEQYF	TGTGCCAGCATTCTAGACAGGACCTACTACGAGCAGTACTTC
-	TRBV10-2	14	TRBJ1-5	once	CASNRVEATQPQHF	TGCGCCAGTAACCGGGTTGAGGCGACTCAGCCCCAGCATTTT
TRBD1	TRBV5-1	15	TRBJ1-1	-	CASSERTGFSPEAFF	TGCGCCAGCAGCGAACGGACAGGATTTTCTCCTGAAGCTTTCTTT
TRBD1	TRBV7-2	16	TRBJ2-7	-	CASSSRPPGQGYEQYF	TGTGCCAGCAGCTCAAGACCTCCGGGACAGGGCTACGAGCAGTACTTC
TRBD2	TRBV2	18	TRBJ2-2	-	CASSEAFELAVSSGELFF	TGTGCCAGCAGTGAAGCATTCGAACTAGCGGTTTCGTCCGGGGAGCTGTTTTTT
TRBD1	TRBV7-9	15	TRBJ2-7	-	CASSWDRDLINEQYF	TGTGCCAGCAGCTGGGACAGGGACCTCATCAACGAGCAGTACTTC
-	TRBV5-4	16	TRBJ2-1	-	CASSLVRGGRYNEQFF	TGTGCCAGCAGCTTGGTTCGCGGGGGCCGGTACAATGAGCAGTTCTTC
-	TRBV7-8	14	TRBJ2-2	-	CASSRLDTTGELFF	TGTGCCAGCAGTCGACTAGACACCACCGGGGAGCTGTTTTTT
-	TRBV7-9	17	TRBJ2-7	once	CASSLVPNVRGTYEQYF	TGTGCCAGCAGCTTAGTCCCGAACGTACGGGGTACCTACGAGCAGTACTTC
TRBD1	TRBV12-5	14	TRBJ2-7	-	CASGHQGAFGEQYF	TGTGCTAGTGGGCATCAGGGGGCCTTCGGCGAGCAGTACTTC
-	TRBV6-5	14	TRBJ2-3	-	CASRPTWGADTQYF	TGTGCCAGCAGACCTACGTGGGGAGCAGATACGCAGTATTTT
-	TRBV2	12	TRBJ1-2	-	CASSSTGNGYTF	TGTGCCAGCAGTAGTACAGGAAATGGCTACACCTTC
TRBD1	TRBV7-9	15	TRBJ2-7	-	CASSLVGQGASEQYF	TGTGCCAGCAGCTTAGTGGGACAGGGGGCAAGTGAGCAGTACTTC
-	TRBV6-5	13	TRBJ2-5	-	CASSGLGQETQYF	TGTGCCAGCAGTGGACTCGGGCAAGAGACCCAGTACTTC
-	TRBV19	15	TRBJ2-7	-	CASSIIQGSPYEQYF	TGTGCCAGTAGTATTATCCAGGGGTCACCCTACGAGCAGTACTTC
TRBD1	TRBV19	16	TRBJ1-5	once	CASTRDRGSNHQPQHF	TGTGCCAGTACCCGGGACAGGGGGTCGAATCATCAGCCCCAGCATTTT
-	TRBV9	14	TRBJ2-2	-	CASKTGANTGELFF	TGTGCCAGCAAGACGGGGGCGAACACCGGGGAGCTGTTTTTT
-	TRBV7-2	14	TRBJ1-2	medium-sized	CASSLGVTGEGYTF	TGTGCCAGCAGCTTGGGGGTGACGGGGGAGGGCTACACCTTC
-	TRBV5-3	14	TRBJ1-6	few	CASSPRVGVSPLHF	TGTGCCAGCAGCCCCCGGGTGGGAGTTTCACCCCTCCACTTT
TRBD1	TRBV9	13	TRBJ1-2	-	CASSSQGWVGYTF	TGTGCCAGCAGCTCACAGGGGTGGGTTGGCTACACCTTC
-	TRBV6-6	14	TRBJ1-1	-	CASSLGQGNTEAFF	TGTGCCAGCAGTTTGGGCCAGGGCAACACTGAAGCTTTCTTT